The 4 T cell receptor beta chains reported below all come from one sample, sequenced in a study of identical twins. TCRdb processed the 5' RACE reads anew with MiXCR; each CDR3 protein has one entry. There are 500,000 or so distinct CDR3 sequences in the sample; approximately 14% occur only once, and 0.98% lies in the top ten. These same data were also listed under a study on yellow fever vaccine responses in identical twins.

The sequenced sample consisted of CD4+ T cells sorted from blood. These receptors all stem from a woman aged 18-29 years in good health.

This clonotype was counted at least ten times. Here the CDR3 reads CASSYSERKGAYNEQFF. In DNA form, the CDR3 reads TGTGCCAGCAGTTACTCGGAGCGGAAGGGGGCCTACAATGAGCAGTTCTTC. The genes are TRBV6-2 or TRBV6-3 and TRBJ2-1, with D perhaps matching TRBD1 (6 bases). The CDR3 is 17 residues long. V was trimmed by 0 bases and J by 2 bases, leaving 14 bases between them. Germline V gene lookup returns CDR1 MNHEY and CDR2 SVGEGT.

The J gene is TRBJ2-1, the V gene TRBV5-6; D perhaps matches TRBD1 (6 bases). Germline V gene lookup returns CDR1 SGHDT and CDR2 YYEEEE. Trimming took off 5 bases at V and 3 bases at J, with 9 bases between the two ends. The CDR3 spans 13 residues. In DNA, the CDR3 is TGTGCCAGCAGTGGACAGTTCTACAATGAGCAGTTCTTC. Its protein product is CASSGQFYNEQFF.

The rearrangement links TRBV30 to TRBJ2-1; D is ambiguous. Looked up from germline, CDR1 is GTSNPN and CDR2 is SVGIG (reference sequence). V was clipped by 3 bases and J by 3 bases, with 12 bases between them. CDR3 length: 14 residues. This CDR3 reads CAWRYRSGYNEQFF. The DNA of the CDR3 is TGTGCCTGGAGGTATCGCTCCGGCTACAATGAGCAGTTCTTC. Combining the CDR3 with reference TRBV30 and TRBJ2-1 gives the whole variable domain SQTIHQWPATLVQPVGSPLSLECTVEGTSNPNLYWYRQAAGRGLQLLFYSVGIGQISSEVPQNLSASRPQDRQFILSSKKLLLSDSGFYLCAWRYRSGYNEQFFGPGTRLTVL.

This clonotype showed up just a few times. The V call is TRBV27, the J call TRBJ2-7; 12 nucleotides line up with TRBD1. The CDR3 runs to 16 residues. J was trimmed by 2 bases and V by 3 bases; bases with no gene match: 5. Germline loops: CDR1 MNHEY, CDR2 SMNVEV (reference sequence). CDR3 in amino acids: CASSLSGQGAPYEQYF. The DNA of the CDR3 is TGTGCCAGCAGTTTGTCGGGACAGGGGGCTCCCTACGAGCAGTACTTC.